A single sample is the source of the 11 T cell receptor beta chains below, sequenced in a study of blood T cell repertoires in COVID-19. The method was immunoSEQ multiplex PCR; TCRdb's version includes in-frame clones alone and lacks a portion of them. The table has some 100,000 clones, less than 85% seen once; the top ten hold approximately 1.8%. The material sequenced was peripheral blood. These receptors were taken from a woman in her 70s with active or convalescent COVID-19.

The V gene is TRBV28, the J gene TRBJ1-2, with 8 bases aligning to TRBD1. The CDR3 runs 16 residues. Per the germline V gene, CDR1 is MDHEN and CDR2 is SYDVKM. The junction had 10 bases not matched to a gene; V was cut back by 5 bases and J by 2 bases. The CDR3 protein is CASSRPGTGTNYGYTF. In DNA form, the CDR3 reads TGTGCCAGCAGTCGTCCAGGGACAGGTACAAACTATGGCTACACCTTC.

This clone was seen a handful of times. This chain links TRBV11-2 with TRBJ1-6, with 9 bases aligning to TRBD1. V lost 4 bases to trimming and J lost 7 bases; unmatched junction nucleotides: 5. In germline, CDR1 is SGHAT, CDR2 FQNNGV. The CDR3 extends over 15 amino acids. The CDR3 nucleotides are TGTGCCAGCAGCTCGGGACAGGGCCACAATTCACCCCTCCACTTT. Translation: CASSSGQGHNSPLHF. The variable domain in full, with the rest retrieved from reference TRBV11-2 and TRBJ1-6, is EAGVAQSPRYKIIEKRQSVAFWCNPISGHATLYWYQQILGQGPKLLIQFQNNGVVDDSQLPKDRFSAERLKGVDSTLKIQPAKLEDSAVYLCASSSGQGHNSPLHFGNGTRLTVT.

The V and J genes are TRBV4-2 and TRBJ2-7; 7 positions agree with TRBD1. This CDR3 has 16 amino acids. The J segment lost 0 bases and the V segment lost 0 bases, leaving 5 bases of the junction unmatched. CDR1 LGHNA and CDR2 YNFKEQ come from the germline V gene. CDR3 sequence reads: CASSQDLTGSSYEQYF. The CDR3 region has the DNA TGTGCCAGCAGCCAAGATCTGACAGGGAGCTCCTACGAGCAGTACTTC.

The rearrangement links TRBV27 to TRBJ2-2, with D perhaps matching TRBD1 (5 bases). This CDR3 is 18 amino acids long. Trimming pared 2 bases from V and 6 bases from J, leaving 22 bases between. Germline V gene lookup returns CDR1 MNHEY and CDR2 SMNVEV (reference sequence). The CDR3 sequence: CASSLVGLAGMRPGELFF. CDR3 sequence (DNA): TGTGCCAGCAGTTTAGTGGGATTGGCAGGGATGCGTCCCGGGGAGCTGTTTTTT.

V and J are TRBV5-1 and TRBJ2-3, with 13 bases aligning to TRBD2. The CDR3 covers 16 residues. Trimming removed 4 bases from V and 2 bases from J; junction bases left unmatched: 4. The germline CDR1 and CDR2 sequences are SGHRS and YFSETQ. The CDR3 DNA is TGCGCCAGCAGCCCGGGACTAGCGGGAACCACAGATACGCAGTATTTT. Translating it yields CASSPGLAGTTDTQYF.

This clone showed up just once. The chain links TRBV5-1 to TRBJ2-1, with TRBD2 matching 12 bases. This CDR3 has 16 amino acids. J gave up 2 bases and V 0 bases, and 0 bases lay outside the gene matches. Germline V gene sequence: CDR1 SGHRS, CDR2 YFSETQ. This CDR3 is CASSLGTSGAYNEQFF. As DNA, the CDR3 is TGCGCCAGCAGCTTGGGGACTAGCGGGGCCTACAATGAGCAGTTCTTC.

CDR3 sequence reads: CATSRAGTGDYQPQHF. CDR3 DNA sequence: TGTGCCACCAGCAGAGCCGGGACAGGGGATTATCAGCCCCAGCATTTT. The chain uses TRBV15 and TRBJ1-5, with 10 bases matching TRBD1. The germline gives CDR1 LNHNV, CDR2 YYDKDF (reference sequence). CDR3 length: 16 amino acids. The junction had 5 bases not matched to a gene; V was cut back by 1 base and J by 5 bases.

This clone is a singleton in its sample. The gene calls are TRBV5-1 and TRBJ2-5; the match to TRBD1 covers 9 bases. V lost 0 bases to trimming and J lost 4 bases; unmatched junction nucleotides: 1. The CDR3 is made up of 14 amino acids. Germline CDR1 reads SGHRS; CDR2 reads YFSETQ. The CDR3 sequence: CASSLEQGAETQYF. The CDR3 DNA is TGCGCCAGCAGCTTGGAACAGGGGGCAGAGACCCAGTACTTC.

The chain joins TRBV28 to TRBJ1-2; tentatively, D is TRBD1 (6 bases). The CDR3 is 14 amino acids. The V end was cut by 5 bases, the J end by 4 bases, with 14 bases between. Germline V gene data show CDR1 as MDHEN and CDR2 as SYDVKM. For the CDR3, the DNA is TGTGCCAGCAGTCCACCTACAGGGAGCTATGGCTACACCTTC. Translated: CASSPPTGSYGYTF.

The chain links TRBV7-2 to TRBJ2-3; D remains ambiguous. The CDR3 runs to 14 residues. Trimming took off 1 base at V and 0 bases at J, with 5 bases between the two ends. In germline, CDR1 is SGHTA, CDR2 FQGNSA. The chain's CDR3 is CASSLEESTDTQYF. The CDR3 nucleotides read TGTGCCAGCAGCTTAGAGGAGAGCACAGATACGCAGTATTTT. The full variable domain, in which reference TRBV7-2 and TRBJ2-3 provide the parts outside the CDR3, is GAGVSQSPSNKVTEKGKDVELRCDPISGHTALYWYRQSLGQGLEFLIYFQGNSAPDKSGLPSDRFSAERTGGSVSTLTIQRTQQEDSAVYLCASSLEESTDTQYFGPGTRLTVL.

The chain employs TRBV4-1 and TRBJ2-1, with 13 bases lining up with TRBD2. Germline CDR1 MGHRA, CDR2 YSYEKL. With 3 bases clipped from V and 8 bases from J, the junction kept 4 bases outside the gene matches. The CDR3 length is 15 residues. The CDR3 DNA reads as TGCGCCAGCAGCCATGGGACTAGCGGGATTTATGAGCAGTTCTTC. It specifies CASSHGTSGIYEQFF.